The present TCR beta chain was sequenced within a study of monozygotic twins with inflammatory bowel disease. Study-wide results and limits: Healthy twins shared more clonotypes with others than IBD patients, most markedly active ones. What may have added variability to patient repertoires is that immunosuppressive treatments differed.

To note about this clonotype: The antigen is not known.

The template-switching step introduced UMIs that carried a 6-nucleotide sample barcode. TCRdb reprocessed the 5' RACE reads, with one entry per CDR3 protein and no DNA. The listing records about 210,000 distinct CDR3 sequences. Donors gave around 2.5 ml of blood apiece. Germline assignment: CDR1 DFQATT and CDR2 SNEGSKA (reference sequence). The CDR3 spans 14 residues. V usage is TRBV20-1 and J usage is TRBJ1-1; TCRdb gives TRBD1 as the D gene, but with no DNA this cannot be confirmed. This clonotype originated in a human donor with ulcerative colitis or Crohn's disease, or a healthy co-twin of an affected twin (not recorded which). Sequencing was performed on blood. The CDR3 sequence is CSASKGRLNTEAFF.